These T cell receptor beta chains were read from a single sample in a study of T cells after posttransplantation cyclophosphamide. The method was immunoSEQ multiplex PCR; TCRdb's version includes in-frame clones alone and lacks a portion of them. The sample yields around 43,000 clones, around nine tenths seen once. What was sequenced was PBMCs. These receptors came from a woman aged 50 to 60 in good health and a related stem cell transplant donor. The CDR3 runs from the conserved cysteine through the conserved F or W. The order of the fields is D gene, V gene, J gene, CDR3 protein. A D gene is named only where the DNA matches it firmly.

TRBD2,TRBV7-6,TRBJ2-5,CASSLPASGSDETQYF
-,TRBV28,TRBJ1-1,CASSLTRVGTEAFF
-,TRBV6-1,TRBJ1-5,CASSVRSSNQPQHF
TRBD1,TRBV5-4,TRBJ2-2,CASSPRQGPKGGNTGELFF
-,TRBV5-1,TRBJ2-5,CASSEQQETQYF
-,TRBV7-9,TRBJ1-5,CASSPGGVINQPQHF
-,TRBV4-1,TRBJ1-2,CASSQKHIGRINYGYTF
-,TRBV7-6,TRBJ2-7,CASSPVGGAGEQYF
TRBD2,TRBV5-5,TRBJ2-1,CASRRTSGGAGNEQFF
TRBD2,TRBV5-1,TRBJ2-7,CASSLKRLADYEQYF
TRBD1,TRBV6-5,TRBJ2-6,CASGTAPSGANVLTF
-,TRBV19,TRBJ2-1,CASNVDQNNEQFF
-,TRBV21-1,TRBJ2-7,CASSLGREGGRWFYEQYF
-,TRBV13,TRBJ1-1,CASSSGVGTEAFF
TRBD1,TRBV30,TRBJ2-7,CAFQGTGGREQYF
-,TRBV9,TRBJ1-3,CASSVGGTRNTIYF
-,TRBV14,TRBJ2-5,CASSQGYLTAEETQYF
TRBD2,TRBV15,TRBJ2-3,CATSRTLAGESDTQYF
-,TRBV5-1,TRBJ2-5,CASSTGGGQETQYF
TRBD2,TRBV6-1,TRBJ2-1,CASSERVVLADYNEQFF
-,TRBV7-2,TRBJ2-7,CASSYTYEQYF
TRBD1,TRBV5-1,TRBJ2-7,CASSSKIGTGVGTPDSYEQYF
-,TRBV27,TRBJ1-1,CASRGSRETEAFF
TRBD1,TRBV11-2,TRBJ2-7,CASIPGTGEPYEQYF
TRBD2,TRBV5-1,TRBJ2-3,CASSGRTSGVTDTQYF